The rows below give T cell receptor beta chains drawn from one sample of a study of T cells after yellow fever vaccination. Via MiXCR, TCRdb re-called the 5' RACE reads, giving one row per CDR3 protein. The data contain 250,000 to 400,000 distinct CDR3 sequences, about 4% of them singletons. Sample: PBMCs, taken 5 days after the yellow fever booster vaccination. Receptor source: a man between 18 and 29 years old who received the YFV17D yellow fever vaccine. CDR3s include the opening cysteine and the closing phenylalanine or tryptophan. A D gene is named only where the DNA matches it firmly. Clone size is shown for a subset of rows, as once, few, many or a class of expanded clone.

>-|TRBJ2-3|many|TRBV5-1|13
CASSRAITDTQYF
TGCGCCAGCAGCCGAGCTATCACAGATACGCAGTATTTT
>-|TRBJ1-2|few|TRBV6-5|15
CASSYDLAANYGYTF
TGTGCCAGCAGTTACGACTTGGCCGCTAACTATGGCTACACCTTC
>-|TRBJ2-5|few|TRBV4-1|18
CASSQEFRRGVYQETQYF
TGCGCCAGCAGCCAAGAATTTCGACGGGGTGTGTACCAAGAGACCCAGTACTTC
>TRBD2|TRBJ2-1|-|TRBV12-3/TRBV12-4|15
CASSPSGGAGGEQFF
TGTGCCAGCAGTCCCAGCGGGGGGGCCGGCGGTGAGCAGTTCTTC
>-|TRBJ1-2|few|TRBV5-4|14
CASSSPREGNGYTF
TGTGCCAGCAGCTCCCCCAGGGAGGGTAATGGCTACACCTTC
>-|TRBJ1-5|few|TRBV12-3/TRBV12-4|12
CASGGGYQPQHF
TGTGCCAGCGGTGGGGGTTATCAGCCCCAGCATTTT
>TRBD1|TRBJ1-1|-|TRBV19|16
CASSIYPGQGITEAFF
TGTGCCAGTAGTATCTACCCGGGACAGGGAATTACTGAAGCTTTCTTT
>TRBD1|TRBJ2-5|many|TRBV28|15
CASSLPDRVARKEYF
TGTGCCAGCAGTTTACCGGACAGGGTGGCGCGCAAGGAGTACTTC
>-|TRBJ1-2|-|TRBV7-2|13
CASSFMGLGGYTF
TGTGCCAGCAGCTTCATGGGCCTGGGCGGCTACACCTTC
>TRBD1|TRBJ2-1|-|TRBV6-4|14
CASSVQGEYNEQFF
TGTGCCAGCAGTGTACAGGGGGAGTACAATGAGCAGTTCTTC
>-|TRBJ1-3|-|TRBV7-9|13
CASTWGSGNTIYF
TGTGCCAGCACCTGGGGTTCTGGAAACACCATATATTTT
>-|TRBJ1-4|few|TRBV7-2|15
CASSPRGTTNEKLFF
TGTGCCAGCAGCCCTCGGGGGACAACTAATGAAAAACTGTTTTTT
>-|TRBJ2-3|few|TRBV19|15
CASSIRAGGTDTQYF
TGTGCCAGTAGTATTCGGGCAGGGGGCACAGATACGCAGTATTTT
>-|TRBJ2-1|-|TRBV5-4|13
CASRTGPDNEQFF
TGTGCCAGCAGGACAGGACCCGACAATGAGCAGTTCTTC
>TRBD1|TRBJ1-4|many|TRBV4-3|16
CASSQDQKGASEKLFF
TGCGCCAGCAGCCAAGATCAAAAGGGGGCGAGTGAAAAACTGTTTTTT
>-|TRBJ2-7|few|TRBV7-9|11
CASSREYEQYF
TGTGCCAGCTCCAGGGAATACGAGCAGTACTTC
>TRBD1|TRBJ1-2|few|TRBV4-1|14
CASSQRDSLYGYTF
TGCGCCAGCAGCCAACGGGACAGCCTCTATGGCTACACCTTC
>TRBD2|TRBJ2-1|-|TRBV11-2|15
CASSLTSGKINEQFF
TGTGCCAGCAGCTTGACTAGCGGAAAAATCAATGAGCAGTTCTTC
>-|TRBJ1-5|-|TRBV20-1|15
CSAGQTGDSNQPQHF
TGCAGTGCTGGCCAGACAGGTGATAGCAATCAGCCCCAGCATTTT
>-|TRBJ1-5|few|TRBV6-2/TRBV6-3|14
CASTRAGDNQPQHF
TGTGCCAGCACTCGTGCGGGGGACAATCAGCCCCAGCATTTT
>-|TRBJ2-5|many|TRBV5-1|15
CASSLFPDRGETQYF
TGCGCCAGCAGCTTATTCCCAGACAGAGGGGAGACCCAGTACTTC
>-|TRBJ1-5|-|TRBV5-5|14
CASSLVGYAQPQHF
TGTGCCAGCAGCTTGGTAGGGTATGCTCAGCCCCAGCATTTT